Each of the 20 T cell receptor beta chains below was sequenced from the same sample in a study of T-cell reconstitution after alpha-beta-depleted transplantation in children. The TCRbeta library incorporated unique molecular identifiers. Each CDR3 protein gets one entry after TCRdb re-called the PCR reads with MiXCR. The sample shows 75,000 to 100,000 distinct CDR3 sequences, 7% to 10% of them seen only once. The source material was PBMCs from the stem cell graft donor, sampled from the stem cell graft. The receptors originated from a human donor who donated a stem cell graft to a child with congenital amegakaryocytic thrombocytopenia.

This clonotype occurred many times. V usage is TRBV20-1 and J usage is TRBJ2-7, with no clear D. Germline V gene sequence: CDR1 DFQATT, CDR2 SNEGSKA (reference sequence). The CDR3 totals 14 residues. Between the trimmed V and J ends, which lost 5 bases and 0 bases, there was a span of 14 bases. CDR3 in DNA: TGCAGTGCTCTATCGATGATCACCTCCTACGAGCAGTACTTC. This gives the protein CSALSMITSYEQYF.

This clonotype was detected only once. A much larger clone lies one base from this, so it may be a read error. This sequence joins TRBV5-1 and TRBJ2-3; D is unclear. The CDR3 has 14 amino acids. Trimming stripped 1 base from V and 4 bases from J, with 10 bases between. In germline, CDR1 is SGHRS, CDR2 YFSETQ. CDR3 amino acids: CASSLIGPPDTQYF. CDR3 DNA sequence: TGCGCCAGCAGCTTGATAGGGCCCCCAGATACGCAGTATTTT.

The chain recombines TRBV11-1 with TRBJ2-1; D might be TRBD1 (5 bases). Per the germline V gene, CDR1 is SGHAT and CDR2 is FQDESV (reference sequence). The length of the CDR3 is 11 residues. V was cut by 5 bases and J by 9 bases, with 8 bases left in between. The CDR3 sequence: CASSRRGEQFF. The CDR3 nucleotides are TGTGCCAGCAGCAGAAGGGGTGAGCAGTTCTTC.

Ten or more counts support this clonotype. The CDR3 DNA follows: TGTGCCAGCAGTTTCCTTGGGACGCGAAATTCACCCCTCCACTTT. Its protein product is CASSFLGTRNSPLHF. V gene TRBV27 combines with J gene TRBJ1-6; maybe TRBD1 (5 bases). The V gene's germline CDR1 is MNHEY and CDR2 SMNVEV (reference sequence). The CDR3 has 15 residues. V was shortened by 3 bases and J by 7 bases, with 13 bases between the two germline ends.

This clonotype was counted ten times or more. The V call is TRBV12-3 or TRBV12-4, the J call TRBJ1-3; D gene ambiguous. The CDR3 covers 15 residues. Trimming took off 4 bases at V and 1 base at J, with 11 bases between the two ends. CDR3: CASSWAPASGNTIYF. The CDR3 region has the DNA TGTGCCAGCAGTTGGGCGCCCGCTTCTGGAAACACCATATATTTT.

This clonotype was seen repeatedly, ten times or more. CDR3 sequence: CSFLTPGTGAYEQYF. For the CDR3, the DNA is TGCAGCTTTCTCACCCCCGGGACAGGGGCCTACGAGCAGTACTTC. The chain links TRBV29-1 to TRBJ2-7, with TRBD1 identical over 10 bases. Germline trimming cut 8 bases from V and 2 bases from J; bases unmatched to any gene: 12. This CDR3 region has 15 residues. Germline V gene lookup returns CDR1 SQVTM and CDR2 ANQGSEA.

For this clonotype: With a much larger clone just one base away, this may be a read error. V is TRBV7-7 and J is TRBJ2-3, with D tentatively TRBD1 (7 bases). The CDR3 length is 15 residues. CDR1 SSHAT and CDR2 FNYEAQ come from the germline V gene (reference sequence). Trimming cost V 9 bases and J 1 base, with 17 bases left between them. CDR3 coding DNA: TGTGCCAGGAGCGCAACAGGGGAGGGCACAGATACGCAGTATTTT. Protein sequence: CARSATGEGTDTQYF.

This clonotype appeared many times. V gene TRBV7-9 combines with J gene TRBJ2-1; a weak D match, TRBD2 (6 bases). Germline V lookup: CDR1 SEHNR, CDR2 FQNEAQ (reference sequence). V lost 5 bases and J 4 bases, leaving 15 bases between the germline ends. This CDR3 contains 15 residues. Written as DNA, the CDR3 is TGTGCCAGCAGCGCCCGACTAGTTATTTACAATGAGCAGTTCTTC. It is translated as CASSARLVIYNEQFF.

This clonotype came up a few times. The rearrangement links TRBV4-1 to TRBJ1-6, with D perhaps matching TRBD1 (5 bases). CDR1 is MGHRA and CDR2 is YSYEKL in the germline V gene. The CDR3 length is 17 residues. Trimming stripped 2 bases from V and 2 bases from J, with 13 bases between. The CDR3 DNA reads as TGCGCCAGCAGCCAAAGCGGCCAGGGTACCTATAATTCACCCCTCCACTTT. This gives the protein CASSQSGQGTYNSPLHF.

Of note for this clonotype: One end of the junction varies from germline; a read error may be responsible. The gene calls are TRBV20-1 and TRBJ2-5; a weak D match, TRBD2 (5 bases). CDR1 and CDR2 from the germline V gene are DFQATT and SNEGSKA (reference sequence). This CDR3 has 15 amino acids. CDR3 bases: TGCTGTGCTAGTGGATCAACGGGGAAGGGAGAGACCCAGTACTTC. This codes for CCASGSTGKGETQYF.

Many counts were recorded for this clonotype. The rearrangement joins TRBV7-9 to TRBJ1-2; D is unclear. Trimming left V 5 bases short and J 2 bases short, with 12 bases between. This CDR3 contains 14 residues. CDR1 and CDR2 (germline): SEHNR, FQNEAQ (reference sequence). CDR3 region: CASSQSAGNYGYTF. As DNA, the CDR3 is TGTGCCAGCAGCCAATCCGCCGGGAACTATGGCTACACCTTC.

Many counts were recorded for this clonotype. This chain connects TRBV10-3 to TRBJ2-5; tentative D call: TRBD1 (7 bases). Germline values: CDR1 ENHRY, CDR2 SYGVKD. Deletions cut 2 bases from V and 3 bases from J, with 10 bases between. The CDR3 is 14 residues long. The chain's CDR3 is CAISEGGTEETQYF. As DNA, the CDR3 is TGTGCCATCAGTGAGGGGGGGACAGAAGAGACCCAGTACTTC.

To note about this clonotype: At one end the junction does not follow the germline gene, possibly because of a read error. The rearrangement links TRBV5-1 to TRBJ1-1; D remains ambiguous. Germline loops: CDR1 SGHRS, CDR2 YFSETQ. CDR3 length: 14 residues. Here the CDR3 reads CASSFRVENTEAFF. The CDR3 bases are TGCGCCAGCAGCTTTCGTGTCGAGAACACTGAAGCTTTCTTC.

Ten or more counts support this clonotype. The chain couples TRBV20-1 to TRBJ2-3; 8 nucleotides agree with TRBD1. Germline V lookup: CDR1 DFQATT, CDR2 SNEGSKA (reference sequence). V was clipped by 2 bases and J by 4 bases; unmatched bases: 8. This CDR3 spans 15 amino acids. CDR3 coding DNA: TGCAGTGCTAGAAAAATGCAGGGGGCCTCAGATACGCAGTATTTT. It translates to CSARKMQGASDTQYF.

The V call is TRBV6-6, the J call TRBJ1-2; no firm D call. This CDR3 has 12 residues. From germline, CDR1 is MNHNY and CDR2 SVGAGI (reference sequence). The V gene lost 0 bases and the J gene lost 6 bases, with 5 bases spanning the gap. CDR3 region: CASSYSTDGYTF. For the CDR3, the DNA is TGTGCCAGCAGTTACTCGACGGATGGCTACACCTTC.

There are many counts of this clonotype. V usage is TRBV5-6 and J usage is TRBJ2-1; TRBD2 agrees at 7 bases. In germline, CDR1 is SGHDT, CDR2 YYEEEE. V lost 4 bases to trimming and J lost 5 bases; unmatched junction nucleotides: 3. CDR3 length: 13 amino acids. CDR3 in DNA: TGTGCCAGCAGCGTTGGACTAGACAATGAGCAGTTCTTC. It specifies CASSVGLDNEQFF.

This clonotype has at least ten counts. CDR3 DNA: TGTGCCAGCAGCCAAGCAGGGGAATTTTTGGAACTGTTTTTT. Translating gives CASSQAGEFLELFF. The chain employs TRBV3-1 and TRBJ1-4, with a weak D call TRBD1 (6 bases). The length of the CDR3 is 14 residues. The V gene lost 1 base and the J gene lost 12 bases, with 15 bases spanning the gap. Germline CDR1 reads LGHDT; CDR2 reads YNNKEL (reference sequence). The whole variable domain, filled in from reference TRBV3-1 and TRBJ1-4, reads DTAVSQTPKYLVTQMGNDKSIKCEQNLGHDTMYWYKQDSKKFLKIMFSYNNKELIINETVPNRFSPKSPDKAHLNLHINSLELGDSAVYFCASSQAGEFLELFFGSGTQLSVL.

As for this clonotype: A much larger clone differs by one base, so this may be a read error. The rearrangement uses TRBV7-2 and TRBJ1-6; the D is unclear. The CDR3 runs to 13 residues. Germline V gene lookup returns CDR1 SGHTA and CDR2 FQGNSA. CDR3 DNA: TGTGCCAGCGGACCGAACAGCAATTCACCCATCCACTTT. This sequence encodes CASGPNSNSPIHF.

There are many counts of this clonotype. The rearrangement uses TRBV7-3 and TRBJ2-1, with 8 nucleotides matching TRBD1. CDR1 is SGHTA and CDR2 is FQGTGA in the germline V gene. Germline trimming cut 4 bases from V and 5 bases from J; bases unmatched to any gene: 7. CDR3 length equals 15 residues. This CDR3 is CASSSPGTGNNEQFF. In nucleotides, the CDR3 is TGTGCCAGCAGCTCGCCCGGGACAGGAAACAATGAGCAGTTCTTC.

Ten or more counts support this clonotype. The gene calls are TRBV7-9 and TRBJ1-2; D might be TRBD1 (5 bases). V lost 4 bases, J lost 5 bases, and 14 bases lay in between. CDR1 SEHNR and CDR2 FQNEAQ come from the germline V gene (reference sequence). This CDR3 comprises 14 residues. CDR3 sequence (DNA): TGTGCCAGCAGCTCCAGACGGGGACTTTATGGCTACACCTTC. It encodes CASSSRRGLYGYTF.